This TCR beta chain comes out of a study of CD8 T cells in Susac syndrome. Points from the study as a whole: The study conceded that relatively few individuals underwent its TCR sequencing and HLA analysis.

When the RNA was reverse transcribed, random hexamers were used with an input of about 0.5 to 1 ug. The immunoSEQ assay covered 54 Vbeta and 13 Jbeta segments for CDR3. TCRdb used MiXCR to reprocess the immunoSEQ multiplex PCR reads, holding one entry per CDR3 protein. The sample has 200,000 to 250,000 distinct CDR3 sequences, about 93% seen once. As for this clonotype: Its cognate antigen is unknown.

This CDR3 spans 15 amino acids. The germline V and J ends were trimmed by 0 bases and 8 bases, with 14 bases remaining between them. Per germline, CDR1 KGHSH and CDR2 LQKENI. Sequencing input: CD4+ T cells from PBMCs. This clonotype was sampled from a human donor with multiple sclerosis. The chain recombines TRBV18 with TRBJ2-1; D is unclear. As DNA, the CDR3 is TGTGCCAGCTCACCACCAGTGACGGATTTTTATGAGCAGTTCTTC. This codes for CASSPPVTDFYEQFF.